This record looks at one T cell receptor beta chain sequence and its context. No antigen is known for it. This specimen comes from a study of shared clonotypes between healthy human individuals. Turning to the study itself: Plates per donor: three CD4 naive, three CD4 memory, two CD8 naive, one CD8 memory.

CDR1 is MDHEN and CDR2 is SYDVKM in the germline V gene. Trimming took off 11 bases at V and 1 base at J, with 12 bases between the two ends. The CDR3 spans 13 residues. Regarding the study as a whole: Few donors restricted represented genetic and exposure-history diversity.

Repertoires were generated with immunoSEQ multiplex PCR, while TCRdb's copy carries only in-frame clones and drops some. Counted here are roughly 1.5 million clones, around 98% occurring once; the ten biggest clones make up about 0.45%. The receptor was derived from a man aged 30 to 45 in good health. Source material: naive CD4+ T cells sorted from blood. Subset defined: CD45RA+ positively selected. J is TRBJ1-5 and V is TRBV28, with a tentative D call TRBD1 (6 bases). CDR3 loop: CAGGAVSNQPQHF. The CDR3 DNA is TGTGCCGGGGGGGCGGTAAGCAATCAGCCCCAGCATTTT.